The rows below give T cell receptor beta chains drawn from one sample of a study of T cell repertoires in cytomegalovirus infection. TCRdb re-called the reads through MiXCR, storing one row per CDR3 protein. The data hold roughly 720,000 distinct CDR3 sequences, with roughly 35% observed a single time. The sequenced material came from PBMCs. These receptors were obtained from a human donor in good health (CMV status not recorded). Some clones in this sample may be carry-over from other donors' samples. Each CDR3 is given with its conserved first and last residue. The order of the fields is D gene, V gene, J gene, clone size, CDR3 DNA, CDR3 protein. The D gene is left open where the match is weak. Clone size appears in some rows only: once, few, many, or a class for an expanded clone.

d_gene: NA; v_gene: TRBV12-3/TRBV12-4; j_gene: TRBJ1-5; abundance: once; CDR3nt: TGTGCCAGCAGTTTTGGAGGAGATAAGCCCCAGCATTTT; CDR3aa: CASSFGGDKPQHF
d_gene: NA; v_gene: TRBV29-1; j_gene: TRBJ2-2; abundance: NA; CDR3nt: TGCAGCGCTGCCAGGGGACGGACGGGCAGGGTACACACCGGGGAGCTGTTTTTT; CDR3aa: CSAARGRTGRVHTGELFF
d_gene: NA; v_gene: TRBV7-8; j_gene: TRBJ2-7; abundance: NA; CDR3nt: TGTGCCAGGAGCTATAGGGACTCGGCCTACGAGCAGTACTTC; CDR3aa: CARSYRDSAYEQYF
d_gene: NA; v_gene: TRBV20-1; j_gene: TRBJ2-1; abundance: NA; CDR3nt: TGCAGTGCTAGACCCACTACCCGGGCCCTTGAGCAGTTCTTC; CDR3aa: CSARPTTRALEQFF
d_gene: TRBD1; v_gene: TRBV19; j_gene: TRBJ2-7; abundance: few; CDR3nt: TGTGCCAGTAGTCTAGGGACCCGGACAGGGCACTACGAGCAGTACTTC; CDR3aa: CASSLGTRTGHYEQYF
d_gene: NA; v_gene: TRBV11-2; j_gene: TRBJ2-7; abundance: NA; CDR3nt: TGTGCCAGCAGCTTACTCGGCCAAGCCTACGAGCAGTACTTC; CDR3aa: CASSLLGQAYEQYF
d_gene: NA; v_gene: TRBV5-1; j_gene: TRBJ2-5; abundance: NA; CDR3nt: TGCGCCAGCAGCACCGGACAAGAGACCCAGTACTTC; CDR3aa: CASSTGQETQYF
d_gene: NA; v_gene: TRBV20-1; j_gene: TRBJ1-5; abundance: NA; CDR3nt: TGCAGTGCTAGTCCCCGTCGACGGATTAGCAATCAGCCCCAGCATTTT; CDR3aa: CSASPRRRISNQPQHF
d_gene: TRBD1; v_gene: TRBV19; j_gene: TRBJ1-1; abundance: NA; CDR3nt: TGTGCCAGTAGTCTACAGGACAGGGGCCCTGAAGCTTTCTTT; CDR3aa: CASSLQDRGPEAFF
d_gene: TRBD1; v_gene: TRBV10-3; j_gene: TRBJ1-2; abundance: NA; CDR3nt: TGTGCCATCAGCGGACAGGCCTCTAACTATGGCTACACCTTC; CDR3aa: CAISGQASNYGYTF
d_gene: TRBD1; v_gene: TRBV11-2; j_gene: TRBJ2-7; abundance: many; CDR3nt: TGTGCCAGCAGCACACCATGGGGACAGGGAGACTACGAGCAGTACTTC; CDR3aa: CASSTPWGQGDYEQYF
d_gene: NA; v_gene: TRBV28; j_gene: TRBJ2-7; abundance: few; CDR3nt: TGTGCCAGCAGTTTATATATCGGACAGCCATACGAGCAGTACTTC; CDR3aa: CASSLYIGQPYEQYF
d_gene: NA; v_gene: TRBV12-3/TRBV12-4; j_gene: TRBJ1-2; abundance: NA; CDR3nt: TGTGCCAGCAGTTTATGGGCCGCTGGCTACACCTTC; CDR3aa: CASSLWAAGYTF
d_gene: TRBD2; v_gene: TRBV5-4; j_gene: TRBJ2-3; abundance: NA; CDR3nt: TGTGCCAGCAGCTTGGTGGTCGGGGGGGCCAATACGCAGTATTTT; CDR3aa: CASSLVVGGANTQYF
d_gene: NA; v_gene: TRBV12-3/TRBV12-4; j_gene: TRBJ1-2; abundance: few; CDR3nt: TGTGCCAGCACCCTTCGGGGCTTCCACTATGGCTACACCTTC; CDR3aa: CASTLRGFHYGYTF
d_gene: TRBD1; v_gene: TRBV7-2; j_gene: TRBJ2-7; abundance: NA; CDR3nt: TGTGCCAGCAGCCAACGACAGGGTGCCGAGCAGTACTTC; CDR3aa: CASSQRQGAEQYF
d_gene: NA; v_gene: TRBV7-8; j_gene: TRBJ1-1; abundance: few; CDR3nt: TGTGCCAGCAGCTTGGGAGATTACACTGAAGCTTTCTTT; CDR3aa: CASSLGDYTEAFF
d_gene: TRBD1; v_gene: TRBV20-1; j_gene: TRBJ1-1; abundance: NA; CDR3nt: TGCAGTGCTAGGATAGACAGACAGGGGAGGAGGAACACTGAAGCTTTCTTT; CDR3aa: CSARIDRQGRRNTEAFF
d_gene: TRBD1; v_gene: TRBV2; j_gene: TRBJ1-2; abundance: NA; CDR3nt: TGTGCCAGCAGTGAACAGGGGGGAAGCTATGGCTACACCTTC; CDR3aa: CASSEQGGSYGYTF
d_gene: NA; v_gene: TRBV7-3; j_gene: TRBJ2-5; abundance: few; CDR3nt: TGTGCCAGCAGCCACCTCGTGATCCAAGAGACCCAGTACTTC; CDR3aa: CASSHLVIQETQYF
d_gene: TRBD1; v_gene: TRBV12-3/TRBV12-4; j_gene: TRBJ2-7; abundance: NA; CDR3nt: TGTGCCAGCAGTAGGGGACAGGCCTACGAGCAGTACTTC; CDR3aa: CASSRGQAYEQYF
d_gene: TRBD1; v_gene: TRBV10-3; j_gene: TRBJ2-7; abundance: NA; CDR3nt: TGTGCCATCAGTGATGAAACAGGGGGTTATTACGAGCAGTACTTC; CDR3aa: CAISDETGGYYEQYF